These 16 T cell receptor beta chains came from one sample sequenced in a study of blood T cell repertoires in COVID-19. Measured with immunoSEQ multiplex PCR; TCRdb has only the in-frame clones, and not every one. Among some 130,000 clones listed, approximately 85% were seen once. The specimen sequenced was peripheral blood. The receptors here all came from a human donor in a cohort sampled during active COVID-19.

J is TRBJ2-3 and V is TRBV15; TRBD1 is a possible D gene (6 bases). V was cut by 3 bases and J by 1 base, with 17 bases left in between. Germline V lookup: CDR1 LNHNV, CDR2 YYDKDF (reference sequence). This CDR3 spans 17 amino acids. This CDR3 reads CATSSSTGNFGTDTQYF. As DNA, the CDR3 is TGTGCCACCAGCAGTAGTACAGGGAACTTTGGCACAGATACGCAGTATTTT. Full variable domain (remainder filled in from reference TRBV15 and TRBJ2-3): DAMVIQNPRYQVTQFGKPVTLSCSQTLNHNVMYWYQQKSSQAPKLLFHYYDKDFNNEADTPDNFQSRRPNTSFCFLDIRSPGLGDTAMYLCATSSSTGNFGTDTQYFGPGTRLTVL.

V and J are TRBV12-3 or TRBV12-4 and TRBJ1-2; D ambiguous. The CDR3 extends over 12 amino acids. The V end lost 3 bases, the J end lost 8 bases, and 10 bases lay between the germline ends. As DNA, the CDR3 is TGTGCCAGCAGTTTGTCCCCGGGAGGCTACACCTTC. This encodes CASSLSPGGYTF.

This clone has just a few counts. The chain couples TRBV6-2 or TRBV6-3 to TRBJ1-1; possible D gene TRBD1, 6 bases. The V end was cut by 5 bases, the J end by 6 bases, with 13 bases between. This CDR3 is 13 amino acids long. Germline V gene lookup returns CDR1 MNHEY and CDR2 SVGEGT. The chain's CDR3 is CASSQGRSSEAFF. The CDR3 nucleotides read TGTGCCAGCAGTCAGGGGCGGTCATCTGAAGCTTTCTTT.

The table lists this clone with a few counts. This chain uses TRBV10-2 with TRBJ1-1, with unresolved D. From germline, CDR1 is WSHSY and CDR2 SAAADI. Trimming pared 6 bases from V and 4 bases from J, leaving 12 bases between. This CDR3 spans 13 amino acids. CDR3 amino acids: CASRFRAGTEAFF. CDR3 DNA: TGCGCCAGCAGATTCCGGGCGGGCACTGAAGCTTTCTTT.

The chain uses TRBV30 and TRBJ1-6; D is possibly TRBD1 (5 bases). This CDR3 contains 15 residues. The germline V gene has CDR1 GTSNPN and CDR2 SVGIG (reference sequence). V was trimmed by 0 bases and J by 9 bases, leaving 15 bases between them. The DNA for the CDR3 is TGTGCCTGGAGTGTCGGGAGGGGAGGGTCTTCACCCCTCCACTTT. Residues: CAWSVGRGGSSPLHF.

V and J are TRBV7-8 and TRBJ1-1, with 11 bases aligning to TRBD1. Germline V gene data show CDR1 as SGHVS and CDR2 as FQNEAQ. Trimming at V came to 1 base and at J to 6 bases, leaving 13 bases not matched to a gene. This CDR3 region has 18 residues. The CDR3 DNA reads TGTGCCAGCAGCTTAGTACTCCGGGACAGGGGGTCGGTCGCTGAAGCTTTCTTT. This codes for CASSLVLRDRGSVAEAFF. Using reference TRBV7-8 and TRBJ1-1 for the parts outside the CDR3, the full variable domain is GAGVSQSPRYKVAKRGQDVALRCDPISGHVSLFWYQQALGQGPEFLTYFQNEAQLDKSGLPSDRFFAERPEGSVSTLKIQRTQQEDSAVYLCASSLVLRDRGSVAEAFFGQGTRLTVV.

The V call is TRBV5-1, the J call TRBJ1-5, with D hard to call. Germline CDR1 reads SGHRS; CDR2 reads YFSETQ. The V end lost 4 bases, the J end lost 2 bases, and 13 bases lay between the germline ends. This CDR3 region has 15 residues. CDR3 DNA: TGCGCCAGCAGCCGGACTGGAGGTGGCAATCAGCCCCAGCATTTT. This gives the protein CASSRTGGGNQPQHF.

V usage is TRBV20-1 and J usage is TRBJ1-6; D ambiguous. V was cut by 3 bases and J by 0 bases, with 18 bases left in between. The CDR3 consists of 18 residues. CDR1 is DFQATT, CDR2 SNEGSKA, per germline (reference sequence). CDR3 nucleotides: TGCAGTGCTAGTGCCAGGCAAGGCCCAAGCTCCTATAATTCACCCCTCCACTTT. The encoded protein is CSASARQGPSSYNSPLHF.

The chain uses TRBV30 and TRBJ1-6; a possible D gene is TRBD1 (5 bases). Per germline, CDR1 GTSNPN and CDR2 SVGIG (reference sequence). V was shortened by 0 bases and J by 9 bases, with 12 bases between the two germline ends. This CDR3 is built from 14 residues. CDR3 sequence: CAWSVGQGTSPLHF. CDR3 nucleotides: TGTGCCTGGAGTGTAGGTCAGGGTACTTCACCCCTCCACTTT.

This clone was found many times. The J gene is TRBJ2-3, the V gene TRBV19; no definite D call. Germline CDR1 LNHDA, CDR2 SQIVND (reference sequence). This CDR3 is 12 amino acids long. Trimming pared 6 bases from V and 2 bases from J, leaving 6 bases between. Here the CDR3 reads CASRQSTDTQYF. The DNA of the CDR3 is TGTGCCAGTAGACAGTCCACAGATACGCAGTATTTT.

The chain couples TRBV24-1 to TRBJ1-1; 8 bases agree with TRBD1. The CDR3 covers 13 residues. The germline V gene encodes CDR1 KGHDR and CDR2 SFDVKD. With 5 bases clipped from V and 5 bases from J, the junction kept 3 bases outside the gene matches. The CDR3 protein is CATSARTGTEAFF. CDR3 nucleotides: TGTGCCACCAGTGCTCGGACAGGGACTGAAGCTTTCTTT.

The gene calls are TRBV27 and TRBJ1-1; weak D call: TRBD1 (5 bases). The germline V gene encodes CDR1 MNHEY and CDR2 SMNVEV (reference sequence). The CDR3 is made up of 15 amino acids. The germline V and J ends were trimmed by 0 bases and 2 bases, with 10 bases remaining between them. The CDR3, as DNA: TGTGCCAGCAGTTTATCATGGGGCGGAAACACTGAAGCTTTCTTT. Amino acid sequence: CASSLSWGGNTEAFF.

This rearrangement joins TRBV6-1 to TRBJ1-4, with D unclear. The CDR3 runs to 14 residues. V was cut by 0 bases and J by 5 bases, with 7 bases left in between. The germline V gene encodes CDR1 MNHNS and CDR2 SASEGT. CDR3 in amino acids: CASSEARRNEKLFF. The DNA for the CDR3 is TGTGCCAGCAGTGAAGCGCGGCGGAATGAAAAACTGTTTTTT.

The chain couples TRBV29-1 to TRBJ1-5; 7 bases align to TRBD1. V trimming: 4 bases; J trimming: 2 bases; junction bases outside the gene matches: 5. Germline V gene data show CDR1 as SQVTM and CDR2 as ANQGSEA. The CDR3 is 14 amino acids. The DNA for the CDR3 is TGCAGCGTTGCAGGGGGTCGGGGCAATCAGCCCCAGCATTTT. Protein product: CSVAGGRGNQPQHF.

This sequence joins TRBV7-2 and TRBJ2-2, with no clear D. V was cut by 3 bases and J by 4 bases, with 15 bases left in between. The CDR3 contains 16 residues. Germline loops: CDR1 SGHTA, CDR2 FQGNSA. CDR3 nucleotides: TGTGCCAGCAGCTTGACTGGGTCTGCCGGCACCGGGGAGCTGTTTTTT. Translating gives CASSLTGSAGTGELFF.

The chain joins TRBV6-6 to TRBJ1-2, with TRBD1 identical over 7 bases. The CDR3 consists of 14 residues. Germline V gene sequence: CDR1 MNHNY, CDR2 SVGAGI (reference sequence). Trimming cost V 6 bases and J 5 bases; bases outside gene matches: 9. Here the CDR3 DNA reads TGTGCCAGCAGCCGCGACAGGGAGTCGTATGGCTACACCTTC. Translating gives CASSRDRESYGYTF.